Below are 9 T cell receptor beta chains sequenced from a single sample in a study of cytomegalovirus exposure and HLA in healthy donors. The PCR was carried out with 60 Vbeta primers and 13 Jbeta primers. Clones were sequenced by immunoSEQ multiplex PCR, and TCRdb holds only the in-frame ones, with some missing. The repertoire table contains 150,000 to 200,000 clones. Material for sequencing was PBMCs. The source of these receptors is a man aged 25 to 40 in good health and CMV-seronegative.

The V call is TRBV18, the J call TRBJ2-7, with D possibly TRBD2 on 5 matching bases. From germline, CDR1 is KGHSH and CDR2 LQKENI. The CDR3 has 15 residues. Trimming took 3 bases from V and 7 from J, leaving 19 bases between them. The CDR3 is CASSPSTTGSREQYF. CDR3 in DNA: TGTGCCAGCTCACCGTCGACTACGGGCTCTAGGGAGCAGTACTTC.

V and J are TRBV29-1 and TRBJ1-3; D not certain. Germline V gene sequence: CDR1 SQVTM, CDR2 ANQGSEA. The CDR3 length is 13 residues. V shed 3 bases and J shed 0 bases, with 6 bases lying between them. The CDR3 DNA is TGCAGCGTTGATTATCTCTCTGGAAACACCATATATTTT. It encodes CSVDYLSGNTIYF. The full variable domain, rest sourced from reference TRBV29-1 and TRBJ1-3, is SAVISQKPSRDICQRGTSLTIQCQVDSQVTMMFWYRQQPGQSLTLIATANQGSEATYESGFVIDKFPISRPNLTFSTLTVSNMSPEDSSIYLCSVDYLSGNTIYFGEGSWLTVV.

The rearrangement joins TRBV7-6 to TRBJ2-7; the match to TRBD1 covers 8 bases. Trimming removed 1 base from V and 6 bases from J; junction bases left unmatched: 8. The germline CDR1 and CDR2 sequences are SGHVS and FNYEAQ. This CDR3 contains 15 residues. CDR3 bases: TGTGCCAGCAGCTTAGATCAGGGGGCCTATGGCGAGCAGTACTTC. Translated: CASSLDQGAYGEQYF.

The V gene is TRBV2, the J gene TRBJ1-2; 7 nucleotides match TRBD1. Germline CDR1 is SNHLY and CDR2 is FYNNEI. Trimming at V came to 6 bases and at J to 1 base, leaving 5 bases not matched to a gene. The CDR3 sequence is 14 residues long. The CDR3 bases are TGTGCCAGCAGAGACAGGGAATTTAACTATGGCTACACCTTC. Residues: CASRDREFNYGYTF.

The chain uses TRBV9 and TRBJ1-1, with TRBD1 matching over 7 bases. V gave up 5 bases and J gave up 7 bases; unmatched junction bases: 11. The germline V gene has CDR1 SGDLS and CDR2 YYNGEE. The CDR3 is made up of 14 amino acids. CDR3 sequence (DNA): TGTGCCAGCAGTTCCGGACAGGACGGGTTTGAAGCTTTCTTT. Its translation is CASSSGQDGFEAFF.

The chain has TRBV4-3 and TRBJ2-1; 8 bases map to TRBD2. The CDR3 totals 20 residues. CDR1 is LGHNA and CDR2 is YSLEER in the germline V gene. V lost 4 bases to trimming and J lost 0 bases; unmatched junction nucleotides: 17. The CDR3 coding sequence is TGCGCCAGCAGCCCCTGGGGGGGCGGGGGGCTGTCCCTCTCCTACAATGAGCAGTTCTTC. Amino acid sequence: CASSPWGGGGLSLSYNEQFF.

The chain couples TRBV29-1 to TRBJ1-2; D perhaps matches TRBD1 (6 bases). CDR1 and CDR2 (germline): SQVTM, ANQGSEA. The CDR3 has 15 amino acids. The ends were cut back, 7 bases at V and 6 bases at J, with 24 bases in the middle. DNA for the CDR3: TGCAGCGGGGGGCCCGGGACCAGGGCTTCCGATGGCTACACCTTC. This translates into CSGGPGTRASDGYTF.

The chain has TRBV2 and TRBJ1-2; 9 bases agree with TRBD1. Germline V CDR1 and CDR2: SNHLY, FYNNEI. V lost 6 bases to trimming and J lost 6 bases; unmatched junction nucleotides: 5. This CDR3 comprises 13 residues. CDR3 bases: TGTGCCAGCAGCCTACAGGGGGCGGATGGCTACACCTTC. Its translation: CASSLQGADGYTF.

V gene TRBV18 combines with J gene TRBJ2-3; D perhaps matches TRBD2 (7 bases). The V and J ends lost 3 bases and 2 bases respectively, with 12 bases between them. Germline V gives CDR1 KGHSH, CDR2 LQKENI. The CDR3 spans 15 residues. In DNA form, the CDR3 reads TGTGCCAGCTCACCGACAGCGGGACACACAGATACGCAGTATTTT. It translates to CASSPTAGHTDTQYF.